The present entry profiles one TCR beta chain with its context. CDR3 length equals 16 residues. Per the germline V gene, CDR1 is DFQATT and CDR2 is SNEGSKA (reference sequence). V lost 3 bases to trimming and J lost 6 bases; unmatched junction nucleotides: 11. The data stem from a study of blood T cell repertoires in COVID-19. Study as a whole: Sources were T cells, B-cell-depleted T cells, or PBMCs; the material itself was cDNA or gDNA.

As processed by the authors: The authors estimated nucleated cell counts from reference gene primer amplification. The assay was immunoSEQ multiplex PCR, and TCRdb's table has in-frame clones only and misses some. From that table come the V and J calls and clone size; the DNA was used to work out D and trimming. The repertoire holds roughly 82,000 clones, roughly 88% seen once, with roughly 1% in the top ten. The sequence came from a woman in her 50s in a cohort sampled during active COVID-19. Input material: peripheral blood. This chain links TRBV20-1 with TRBJ2-1; 10 positions agree with TRBD2. CDR3 nucleotide sequence: TGCAGTGCTAGTCGGGGGCTAGCGGGAGCGAGCAATGAGCAGTTCTTC. It is translated as CSASRGLAGASNEQFF.